The sequence of this T cell receptor beta chain was determined in a study of cytomegalovirus exposure and HLA in healthy donors (dated by TCRdb to the late 2010s). Notes on the research overall: In an earlier analysis of roughly 590 of the donors, 250 to 350 Gb of sequence data and roughly 100 million unique TCR beta sequences from about 190 million T cells were reported. An early release that covered about 600 HLA-typed donors contained about 300 gigabases of sequencing data and tens of millions of unique TCR sequences. Of the approximately 400 genotyped donors, about 80% fell in the genetic ancestry cluster associated with self-reported Caucasian donors. The aim of the study was to test whether cataloging public T cell receptors could identify signatures of past pathogen exposure. The study profiled the T cell repertoires of fewer than 850 subjects by immunosequencing and related them to cytomegalovirus serostatus. Along with the approximately 700-subject first cohort, a separate validation cohort of over 90 different subjects was used. To predict cytomegalovirus infection status, the study brought together high-throughput TCR immunosequencing, statistical association of individual TCRs with disease status, and machine learning. A later analysis re-analyzed previously published TCR beta repertoires from about 730 donors and added high-resolution HLA genotyping to study TCR occurrence patterns. Rather than using new phenotypic data, the later analysis identified candidate immune exposures from TCR beta sequences and from how often those sequences occurred across donors. In an earlier analysis of roughly 540 of the donors, high-throughput TCR beta sequencing was used to judge whether each TCR beta V gene segment behaved as functional or pseudogenic. Donor age, sex, ethnicity and CMV serostatus were compiled together with the repertoire data. A later genetic analysis used genome-wide SNP genotypes for about three fifths of the 666 donors, treating that subset as a discovery cohort. Every discovery cohort repertoire had been produced on one sequencing platform. HLA typing included class I and class II loci at four-digit resolution. The number of donors typed differed by locus, with about 629-640 for A, B, C, DRB1 and DQB1, over 500 for DQA1, 600 to 610 for DPA1, and some 440 for DPB1. Several DR-DQ haplotypes were handled as single units for association and clustering because linkage in the cohort was strong. Among over 350 genotyped donors of the cohort, an average of approximately 230,000 unique TCR beta nucleotide sequences were sequenced per donor, about a sixth of them non-productive. Overall study results and their limits: In a later genetic analysis, a missense DCLRE1C variant was associated with V-gene and J-gene trimming of TCR beta chains, and the association was replicated in an independent cohort. Across donors, most TCR sequences were observed very rarely, whereas some public TCRs were present in many individuals. Compared with equally common non-associated chains, HLA-associated TCR beta chains in a later analysis were more clonally expanded and had lower generation probabilities. The authors suggested that the approach could potentially be generalized to other disease states and immunological phenotypes. In a later genetic analysis, fewer N-insertions in productive TCRs were reported among donors in an Asian-associated ancestry cluster than the roughly 700-donor mean. A further reported finding was that TCR beta sequences accurately predicted the HLA-A and HLA-B alleles for most subjects in the first cohort. Immune exposure information for the cohort was limited to CMV serostatus. Because counts were too low, around 17 rarely observed V segments, including chromosome 9 orphons, were left out of the earlier analysis of a few hundred of the donors. Because the 87-base-pair reads could not distinguish some IMGT-functional V segments, including TRBV6-2 and TRBV6-3, those segments were excluded. Specific HLA alleles were associated with 16,951 TCR beta sequences at a false discovery rate of 0.05 in a later analysis. Roughly uniform sequencing depth across donors was assumed in presence/absence analyses, although this assumption may not hold. Only TCR beta chains were sequenced in this cohort, and the absence of alpha or paired-chain data limited detectable features. Because some donors lacked HLA typing at each locus, the association tests relied only on the typed subset. Three of the identified cytomegalovirus-associated TCR beta chains were confirmed in vitro to be specific for cytomegalovirus antigens. In a later analysis, the rate of TCR association differed among HLA loci, with DRB1 alleles having the most associated TCRs and HLA-C alleles having the fewest. Linkage disequilibrium might explain the correlated functional status among segregating V segments, but an unknown experimental factor could not be ruled out. A cluster of highly shared sequence variants was judged likely to represent a technical artifact of the sequencing pipeline. In the study, some 160 TCR beta chains were listed as associated with cytomegalovirus. An earlier analysis of some 590 of the donors showed that most TCR beta V segments appeared in productive rearrangements either about 87% or about 30% of the time, which broadly matched IMGT annotations. Strong co-occurrence of HLA alleles, especially DR and DQ, made assigning TCR associations to individual alleles difficult. According to a later analysis, parvovirus B19, influenza, CMV and Epstein-Barr virus appeared linked to several top co-occurrence clusters. According to a later analysis, most CMV-associated TCR beta chains appeared to be HLA-restricted, and the HLA associations seemed to be driven largely by CMV exposure. The classifier was reported to diagnose cytomegalovirus status with high specificity and sensitivity in both the original cohort and the validation cohort.

Libraries were made using the immunoSEQ multiplex PCR assay. A mixture of 60 forward primers for TCR Vbeta segments and 13 reverse primers for TCR Jbeta segments was used in the multiplex PCR. The CDR3 region of rearranged TCR beta genes was amplified from genomic DNA with a multiplex PCR assay. The Illumina HiSeq System was used to sequence the amplified TCR beta libraries as 87-base-pair reads. The source study handled its data this way. A later analysis tallied around 80 million unique TCR beta chains across the 640 or so repertoires, and about 12 million of those chains were shared by two or more donors. A nearest-neighbor algorithm error-corrected the raw reads and collapsed the reads into unique sequences, merging closely related sequences to remove PCR and sequencing errors. Alignment of CDR3 sequences to IMGT reference sequences was used to assign V, D and J gene segments. For a sequence to be retained, a match of at least six nucleotides to both a V gene segment and a J gene segment was required. A rearrangement was called productive if the CDR3 had no stop codons and remained in frame with V and J, and every other rearrangement was called non-productive. CDR3 was defined by IMGT convention, running from the second conserved V-encoded cysteine to the conserved J-encoded phenylalanine. In an earlier analysis of around 640 of the donors, sequences lacking an unambiguous match to a single V gene segment were excluded. An earlier analysis of some 610 of the donors called V segments functional above 56.7% productive rearrangements and segregating when the between-donor standard deviation exceeded 5%. To diagnose cytomegalovirus status from the catalog of TCR beta chain sequences, a statistical classification framework was built. In a later analysis, TCR nucleotide sequences were compared against IMGT/GENE-DB human TR gene sequences so that V and J genes could be assigned. A later analysis assigned CDR3 sequences and most-parsimonious VDJ recombination scenarios with the TCRdist pipeline. In a later analysis, each TCR beta chain was defined by its CDR3 amino acid sequence together with its V-gene family, and reads without a unique V-gene family were excluded. A later analysis removed 550 to 700 highly shared, low-generation-probability nucleotide sequences to deal with suspected cross-contamination and a sequencing artifact. In a later analysis, a clonal expansion index for each public chain was calculated from normalized within-repertoire ranks of inferred template counts. A later analysis computed generation probabilities with a VDJ recombination model fitted to out-of-frame rearrangements, and checked the results against IGoR. In a later analysis, TCR-TCR, TCR-HLA and TCR-CMV co-occurrence was scored with hypergeometric tests, and a repertoire-size bias correction was applied to TCR pairs. A later analysis estimated false discovery rates by permuting HLA or CMV assignments 20 times. In a later analysis, co-occurring TCRs were grouped using DBSCAN, and TCRdist sequence similarity was added for clustering within HLA-allele-positive subsets. Repertoires with fewer than 30,000 or more than 120,000 public chains were left out of co-occurrence clustering, as were about five repertoires with anomalous nucleotide sharing. Entries here come from immuneACCESS through TCRdb and include only in-frame sequences with V and J called. Some clones fail to appear in such tables; in the studies checked, an unresolved V gene covers under half of the shortfall, and the cause of the remainder is unknown. Clone size and V and J calls were adopted from that table, with D and trimming inferred from the DNA. This sample lists around 210,000 clones; 75% to 85% were detected once. The top ten hold 2.5% to 3.5% of the sample.

In the case of this clone: Its antigen has not been determined. No qualities accompany the bases; no much larger clone lies one base away.

The cysteine opens and the phenylalanine closes a CDR3 of 16 amino acids. CDR3 DNA is the only sequence kept; it has 48 bases, read in frame from the first base. V and J lose 7 bases and 2 bases, and a span of 18 bases separates them. The CDR1 and CDR2 encoded by the germline V gene (reference sequence) are LNHDA and SQIVND. The cohort consisted of 600 to 700 healthy bone marrow donors. At the time of sampling, every cohort member was nominally healthy, though immune exposures that went unrecorded were likely present. The donor tested CMV seronegative and was one of the 352 seronegative cohort members. A peripheral blood sample was collected from each donor, and TCR beta sequencing was performed on peripheral blood mononuclear cells. The Qiagen DNeasy Blood Extraction Kit was used to extract genomic DNA from the blood cell samples.

The chain was built from TRBV19 and TRBJ2-1; TRBD1 could be the D gene, as 5 bases match. The sequence derives from a woman aged 40 to 50 in good health and CMV-seronegative. Sequencing was performed on PBMCs. The DNA sequence is given as TGTGCCAGTACTACTTGGTCAGGGTCTCCCTACAATGAGCAGTTCTTC. Its protein is CASTTWSGSPYNEQFF. The entire variable domain, with the stretches around the CDR3 drawn from the reference TRBV19 and TRBJ2-1 proteins, is DGGITQSPKYLFRKEGQNVTLSCEQNLNHDAMYWYRQDPGQGLRLIYYSQIVNDFQKGDIAEGYSVSREKKESFPLTVTSAQKNPTAFYLCASTTWSGSPYNEQFFGPGTRLTVL.